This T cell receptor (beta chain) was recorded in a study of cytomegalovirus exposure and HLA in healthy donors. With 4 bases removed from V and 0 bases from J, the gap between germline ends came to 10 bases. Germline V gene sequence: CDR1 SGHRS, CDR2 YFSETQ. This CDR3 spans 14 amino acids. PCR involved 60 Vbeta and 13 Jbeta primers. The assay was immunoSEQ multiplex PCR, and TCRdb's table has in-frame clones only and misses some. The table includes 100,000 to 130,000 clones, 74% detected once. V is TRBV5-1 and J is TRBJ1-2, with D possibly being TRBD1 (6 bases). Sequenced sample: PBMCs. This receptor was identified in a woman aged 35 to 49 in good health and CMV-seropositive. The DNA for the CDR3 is TGCGCCAGCAGCAACAACAGGGCTAACTATGGCTACACCTTC. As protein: CASSNNRANYGYTF. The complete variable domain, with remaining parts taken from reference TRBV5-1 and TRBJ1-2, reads KAGVTQTPRYLIKTRGQQVTLSCSPISGHRSVSWYQQTPGQGLQFLFEYFSETQRNKGNFPGRFSGRQFSNSRSEMNVSTLELGDSALYLCASSNNRANYGYTFGSGTRLTVV.